The T cell receptor beta chain under discussion was sequenced for a study of shared clonotypes between healthy human individuals. Findings of the study overall: Blood alone was sampled, and tissue repertoires likely differ. Incompleteness in sorted-subset sequencing, despite large depth, was shown by rarefaction.

A note on this clone: The antigen is unknown.

Every donor, a Caucasian adult, lived in Nashville, Tennessee. In the study's own analysis: ImmunoSEQ gave junction-only sequences without quality scores, so filtering differed. Measured with immunoSEQ multiplex PCR; TCRdb has only the in-frame clones, and not every one. D and trimming come from the DNA, and the V and J calls and clone size come from that table. The repertoire holds approximately 180,000 clones, 85% to 95% seen once, with 0.067% in the top ten. This receptor was obtained from a woman aged 25 to 39 in good health. What was sequenced was naive CD4+ T cells sorted from blood. Subset denoted: CD45RA+ positively selected.

DNA of the CDR3: TGTGCCAGTAGTATGACTAGCGGGAGCTATGAGCAGTTCTTC. Protein sequence: CASSMTSGSYEQFF. This chain joins TRBV19 and TRBJ2-1, with 12 bases lining up with TRBD2. From germline, CDR1 is LNHDA and CDR2 SQIVND (reference sequence). Unmatched junction bases numbered 2, after V lost 3 bases and J lost 8 bases. This CDR3 region has 14 residues.